The 15 T cell receptor beta chains below were found in one sample sequenced in a study of blood T cell repertoires in COVID-19. Profiled with immunoSEQ multiplex PCR; TCRdb holds only in-frame clones, not every one. The sample shows 200,000 to 250,000 clones, 85% of them seen only once. Material for sequencing was PBMCs or T cells enriched from blood (not recorded which). These TCRs come from a woman aged 45-59 years with acute COVID-19.

CDR3 DNA sequence: TGTGCCAGCAGCGCAGACAGGGGCAATCGTTCACCCCTCCACTTT. This codes for CASSADRGNRSPLHF. The V and J genes are TRBV5-4 and TRBJ1-6; TRBD1 matches 8 bases. The CDR3 length is 15 residues. CDR1 and CDR2 (germline): SGHNT, YYREEE (reference sequence). Trimming removed 4 bases from V and 9 bases from J; junction bases left unmatched: 9. Supplemented by reference TRBV5-4 and TRBJ1-6, the full variable domain reads ETGVTQSPTHLIKTRGQQVTLRCSSQSGHNTVSWYQQALGQGPQFIFQYYREEENGRGNFPPRFSGLQFPNYSSELNVNALELDDSALYLCASSADRGNRSPLHFGNGTRLTVT.

The rearrangement links TRBV19 to TRBJ2-1; TRBD2 matches at 8 bases. The length of the CDR3 is 17 residues. Germline V gene lookup returns CDR1 LNHDA and CDR2 SQIVND (reference sequence). V gave up 7 bases and J gave up 5 bases; unmatched junction bases: 16. The CDR3 region is CASTVVSGVGPHNEQFF. Written as DNA, the CDR3 is TGTGCCAGTACCGTCGTTAGCGGGGTTGGTCCCCACAATGAGCAGTTCTTC.

This clone has more than one count but fewer than ten. The chain employs TRBV7-3 and TRBJ1-2; 9 nucleotides agree with TRBD1. Germline V gene data show CDR1 as SGHTA and CDR2 as FQGTGA. The V gene end was trimmed by 5 bases and the J gene end by 7 bases; junction bases not matched to a gene: 8. The CDR3 has 14 residues. CDR3 region: CASSPTGTGSGYTF. The CDR3 bases are TGTGCCAGCAGCCCGACCGGGACAGGGAGTGGCTACACCTTC.

The rearrangement joins TRBV29-1 to TRBJ1-2; no clear D. V lost 1 base, J lost 3 bases, and 9 bases lay in between. The V gene's germline CDR1 is SQVTM and CDR2 ANQGSEA. This CDR3 has 13 amino acids. CDR3 coding DNA: TGCAGCGTTGAAGCGAAACATGACTATGGCTACACCTTC. Translating gives CSVEAKHDYGYTF.

V and J are TRBV27 and TRBJ1-4; the D gene is possibly TRBD1 (6 bases). Trimming removed 7 bases from V and 6 bases from J, with 15 bases in between. The CDR3 covers 14 residues. Germline CDR1 and CDR2: MNHEY and SMNVEV (reference sequence). In DNA, the CDR3 is TGTGCCAGCACCCAGTGGGGGGGCCATGAAAAACTGTTTTTT. It codes for CASTQWGGHEKLFF. Combining the CDR3 with reference TRBV27 and TRBJ1-4 gives the whole variable domain EAQVTQNPRYLITVTGKKLTVTCSQNMNHEYMSWYRQDPGLGLRQIYYSMNVEVTDKGDVPEGYKVSRKEKRNFPLILESPSPNQTSLYFCASTQWGGHEKLFFGSGTQLSVL.

V is TRBV5-1 and J is TRBJ2-2, with 15 nucleotides matching TRBD2. Losses at the gene ends were 1 base for V and 6 bases for J; bases not matched to a gene: 4. The CDR3 sequence is 17 residues long. CDR1 is SGHRS, CDR2 YFSETQ, per germline. In DNA form, the CDR3 reads TGCGCCAGCAGCTTGCGGACTAGCGGGGGGGCCTCCGGGGAGCTGTTTTTT. This translates into CASSLRTSGGASGELFF.

The chain uses TRBV19 and TRBJ2-3; 11 bases fit TRBD2. Germline assignment: CDR1 LNHDA and CDR2 SQIVND (reference sequence). The V gene end was trimmed by 10 bases and the J gene end by 0 bases; junction bases not matched to a gene: 6. CDR3 length equals 15 residues. For the CDR3, the DNA is TGTGCCACTCGAACTAGCGGGGGTAGCACAGATACGCAGTATTTT. This gives the protein CATRTSGGSTDTQYF.

The J gene is TRBJ2-2, the V gene TRBV3-1 (or the pseudogene TRBV3-2); 16 bases match TRBD2. After removal of 6 bases from V and 4 bases from J, the junction contained 14 bases not matched to a gene. CDR3 size: 20 residues. CDR1 LGHDT and CDR2 YNNKEL come from the germline V gene (reference sequence). CDR3 protein: CASSPLPGLAGGPGTGELFF. For the CDR3, the DNA is TGTGCCAGCAGTCCCCTTCCGGGACTAGCGGGGGGGCCGGGCACCGGGGAGCTGTTTTTT.

The rearrangement links TRBV4-1 to TRBJ2-1; 8 nucleotides agree with TRBD2. The V segment lost 0 bases and the J segment 2 bases; nucleotides outside the gene matches: 6. The CDR3 is 17 residues long. Germline V gives CDR1 MGHRA, CDR2 YSYEKL. CDR3 protein: CASSQEFAGGPYNEQFF. The CDR3 DNA reads as TGCGCCAGCAGCCAAGAATTCGCGGGGGGCCCCTACAATGAGCAGTTCTTC.

The chain carries TRBV7-6 and TRBJ1-3; D is ambiguous. The CDR3 has 18 residues. Trimming cost V 2 bases and J 0 bases, with 17 bases left between them. From germline, CDR1 is SGHVS and CDR2 FNYEAQ. The DNA of the CDR3 is TGTGCCAGCAGCTTATTGGTCTCGCGGGATTTCTCTGGAAACACCATATATTTT. It specifies CASSLLVSRDFSGNTIYF.

V usage is TRBV9 and J usage is TRBJ1-2; a weak D match, TRBD1 (5 bases). This CDR3 region has 15 residues. Trimming left V 1 base short and J 5 bases short, with 15 bases between. In germline, CDR1 is SGDLS, CDR2 YYNGEE. DNA of the CDR3: TGTGCCAGCAGCGTAATCCAGGGATCGTCATATGGCTACACCTTC. Amino acids: CASSVIQGSSYGYTF.

This sequence joins TRBV4-3 and TRBJ1-6; the match to TRBD1 covers 11 bases. Germline V gives CDR1 LGHNA, CDR2 YSLEER. The CDR3 is 16 amino acids. V shed 1 base, J shed 9 bases, and the junction held 5 bases outside the gene matches. The DNA of the CDR3 is TGCGCCAGCAGCCAAGGGACAGGGGGCGTCGTTTCACCCCTCCACTTT. Translating it yields CASSQGTGGVVSPLHF.

The V call is TRBV7-9, the J call TRBJ2-5; D is undetermined. CDR1 is SEHNR and CDR2 is FQNEAQ in the germline V gene (reference sequence). The CDR3 covers 15 residues. V lost 1 base and J 5 bases, leaving 14 bases between the germline ends. CDR3 protein: CASSLGQVVSETQYF. The CDR3 DNA reads TGTGCCAGCAGCTTAGGGCAGGTAGTATCCGAGACCCAGTACTTC.

The V gene is TRBV7-8, the J gene TRBJ1-1, with 7 positions matching TRBD1. The CDR3 is made up of 15 amino acids. Unmatched junction bases numbered 4, after V lost 3 bases and J lost 0 bases. Per germline, CDR1 SGHVS and CDR2 FQNEAQ. CDR3 loop: CASSFSDRMNTEAFF. Here the CDR3 DNA reads TGTGCCAGCAGCTTCTCGGACAGGATGAACACTGAAGCTTTCTTT.

This clone was recorded once. CDR3 protein: CASSVALAVSYNEQFF. As DNA, the CDR3 is TGTGCCAGCAGCGTAGCTCTAGCGGTCTCCTACAATGAGCAGTTCTTC. The chain uses TRBV9 and TRBJ2-1; 7 positions agree with TRBD2. Germline assignment: CDR1 SGDLS and CDR2 YYNGEE. This CDR3 contains 16 residues. The V gene end was trimmed by 0 bases and the J gene end by 0 bases; junction bases not matched to a gene: 3.